This TCR beta chain was obtained from a study of tumor-infiltrating lymphocytes in primary liver carcinoma. The wider study: The tumors ranged from roughly 4 to 11 cm across and fell within stage T1-T3 N0M0. Study results and limitations: Tumor top-250-clone fraction significantly exceeded that of blood (p = 0.039). Overlap between tumor regions exceeded overlap of tumor with adjacent tissue or blood.

The study co-extracted DNA and RNA from about 21-30 mg of unsorted bulk tissue. Chronic HBV infection was present, with no prior treatment. V gave up 2 bases and J gave up 2 bases, with 7 bases separating them. This CDR3 spans 12 amino acids. The germline V gene encodes CDR1 DFQATT and CDR2 SNEGSKA (reference sequence). A primer in the constant region served to generate TCR beta cDNA from roughly 450 ng of total RNA. The TCR beta library was amplified through three nested multiplex PCR rounds in a modified ARM-PCR procedure. For around 11 cycles apiece, the opening two PCR rounds ran with TRBV1-TRBV30 forward primers and a C-beta reverse primer. TCRdb passed the multiplex PCR reads through MiXCR, listing each CDR3 protein once. This sample has fewer than 85,000 distinct CDR3 sequences, with approximately 62% found just once. With respect to this clonotype: Its specificity is unknown.

Sequenced material: tumor-adjacent normal liver tissue. The chain joins TRBV20-1 to TRBJ2-7; D is ambiguous. The origin of this receptor is a man aged 40-49 years with primary liver carcinoma and hepatitis B virus infection. The CDR3 region is CSARYGPYEQYF. CDR3 nucleotides: TGCAGTGCTAGATATGGCCCCTACGAGCAGTACTTC.